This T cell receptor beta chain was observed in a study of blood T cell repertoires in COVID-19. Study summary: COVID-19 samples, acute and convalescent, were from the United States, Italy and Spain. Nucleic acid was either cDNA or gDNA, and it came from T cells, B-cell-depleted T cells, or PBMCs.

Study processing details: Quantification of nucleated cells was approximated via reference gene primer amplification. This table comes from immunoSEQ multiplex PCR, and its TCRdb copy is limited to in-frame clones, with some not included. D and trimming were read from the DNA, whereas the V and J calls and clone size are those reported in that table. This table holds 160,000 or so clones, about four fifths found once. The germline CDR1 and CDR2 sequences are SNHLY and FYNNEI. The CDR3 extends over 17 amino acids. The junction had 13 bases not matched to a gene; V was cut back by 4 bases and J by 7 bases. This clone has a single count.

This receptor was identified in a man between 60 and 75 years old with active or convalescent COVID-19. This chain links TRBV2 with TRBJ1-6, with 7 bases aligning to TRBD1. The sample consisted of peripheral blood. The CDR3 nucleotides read TGTGCCAGCAGTGTTGGGGCAGGGACAGCCCTAAATTCACCCCTCCACTTT. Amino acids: CASSVGAGTALNSPLHF.